This TCR beta chain comes out of a study of identical twins. General observations from the study: Cord blood's abundant beta clonotypes had fewer insertions, unlike memory repertoires.

Donors uniformly comprised healthy Caucasians. MiXCR was run by TCRdb on the 5' RACE reads, yielding one entry per CDR3 protein. The sample shows nearly 650,000 distinct CDR3 sequences, about 7.6% of them seen only once. Trimming removed 0 bases from V and 6 bases from J; junction bases left unmatched: 10. The CDR3 sequence is 17 residues long. Germline CDR1 reads SGHRS; CDR2 reads YFSETQ. This clonotype was counted a few times. Its antigen is still unknown. This sample also appeared in a second study, on yellow fever vaccine responses in identical twins.

The chain employs TRBV5-1 and TRBJ2-5, with 11 bases that match TRBD2. Sequences were obtained from PBMCs. The sequence was collected from a woman under 30 in good health. The CDR3 spells CASSLAFSGRARKTQYF. CDR3 bases: TGCGCCAGCAGCTTGGCCTTTAGCGGGAGGGCCAGAAAGACCCAGTACTTC.